These 28 T cell receptor beta chains share one sample of origin, sequenced in a study of CD8 T cells in Susac syndrome (dated by TCRdb to about 2019). Library construction relied on the immunoSEQ multiplex PCR assay. RNA was extracted using the RNeasy kit, and about 0.45 to 1 microgram was reverse transcribed with random hexamers. The public reads were reprocessed in TCRdb via fastp at Q25 and MiXCR, keeping in-frame beta chains. Every distinct CDR3 protein forms one entry, paired with its most common genes and DNA. The sample records 200,000 to 250,000 distinct CDR3 sequences, 95% of which are singletons. The ten largest clones capture 0.085% to 0.095% of the sample. Sequencing used CD4+ T cells from PBMCs. These receptors originate from a human donor with multiple sclerosis.

This sequence joins TRBV15 and TRBJ1-2; unclear D gene. This CDR3 region has 18 residues. V lost 2 bases and J 7 bases, leaving 26 bases between the germline ends. Germline assignment: CDR1 LNHNV and CDR2 YYDKDF (reference sequence). As DNA, the CDR3 is TGTGCCACCAGCAGACCTACAAGGCCCGACACCCTCCTCGGTGGCTACACCTTC. Amino acid sequence: CATSRPTRPDTLLGGYTF.

This rearrangement joins TRBV3-1 to TRBJ1-4, with 10 positions matching TRBD1. The CDR3 loop spans 15 amino acids. CDR1 LGHDT and CDR2 YNNKEL come from the germline V gene (reference sequence). Trimming cost V 4 bases and J 6 bases; bases outside gene matches: 5. The CDR3 loop is CASSPRDRGHEKLFF. For the CDR3, the DNA is TGTGCCAGCAGCCCTCGGGACAGGGGACATGAAAAACTGTTTTTT.

The V and J genes are TRBV6-5 and TRBJ2-3; D tentatively fits TRBD1 or TRBD2 (5 bases each). V was pared by 4 bases and J by 0 bases, with 17 bases between. Germline V gene data show CDR1 as MNHEY and CDR2 as SVGAGI. This CDR3 is 17 amino acids long. CDR3: CASSFSRAGISTDTQYF. CDR3 sequence (DNA): TGTGCCAGCAGTTTCTCGAGGGCAGGGATTAGCACAGATACGCAGTATTTT.

For the CDR3, the DNA is TGTGCCTGGGGACCGGTGAACACTGAAGCTTTCTTT. Its translation: CAWGPVNTEAFF. The V gene is TRBV30, the J gene TRBJ1-1; D call uncertain. Germline V CDR1 and CDR2: GTSNPN, SVGIG (reference sequence). This CDR3 spans 12 amino acids. V lost 5 bases and J lost 0, with 7 bases in between.

The chain carries TRBV24-1 and TRBJ2-3; D is unclear. CDR3 length: 16 residues. V shed 5 bases and J shed 1 base, with 15 bases lying between them. Germline CDR1 KGHDR, CDR2 SFDVKD. The CDR3 DNA is TGTGCCACCAGTGTCTCGGCTGATCAGGGCACAGATACGCAGTATTTT. Its translation is CATSVSADQGTDTQYF.

The chain employs TRBV3-1 and TRBJ2-1, with 10 bases fitting TRBD2. This CDR3 comprises 14 residues. Germline values: CDR1 LGHDT, CDR2 YNNKEL (reference sequence). J was trimmed by 13 bases and V by 2 bases; bases with no gene match: 8. The CDR3: CASSQNLAGESQFF. The CDR3 coding sequence is TGTGCCAGCAGCCAAAACCTAGCGGGGGAATCTCAGTTCTTC.

This clonotype is a singleton in its sample. The junction differs from germline at one of its ends, possibly a read error. The chain recombines TRBV10-3 with TRBJ2-1; D is possibly TRBD1 (6 bases). Germline V gives CDR1 ENHRY, CDR2 SYGVKD. The CDR3 extends over 9 amino acids. The CDR3 spells CAIVYRALF. Written as DNA, the CDR3 is TGTGCCATCGTGTACAGGGCCCTCTTC.

The chain combines TRBV2 with TRBJ2-5, with TRBD1 matching 9 bases. In germline, CDR1 is SNHLY, CDR2 FYNNEI. The CDR3 consists of 13 residues. V gave up 6 bases and J gave up 3 bases; unmatched junction bases: 2. The CDR3: CASRRTGEETQYF. CDR3 nucleotides: TGTGCCAGCAGACGGACAGGGGAAGAGACCCAGTACTTC.

The V gene is TRBV25-1, the J gene TRBJ2-1; D possibly corresponds to TRBD1 (5 bases). Per germline, CDR1 MGHDK and CDR2 SYGVNS. The CDR3 has 16 residues. The V gene lost 3 bases and the J gene lost 0 bases, with 12 bases spanning the gap. As DNA, the CDR3 is TGTGCCAGCAGTGAGACCAGGGCTAGCTCCTACAATGAGCAGTTCTTC. Protein sequence: CASSETRASSYNEQFF.

The rearrangement uses TRBV20-1 and TRBJ1-2; D unclear. Germline-derived CDR1 and CDR2 are DFQATT and SNEGSKA (reference sequence). The V and J ends lost 6 bases and 5 bases respectively, with 22 bases between them. This CDR3 is 15 amino acids long. The CDR3 bases are TGCAGTGCCCCTTCCCGGGTCCGAAGCCGATATGGCTACACCTTC. It translates to CSAPSRVRSRYGYTF.

The DNA for the CDR3 is TGTGCCAGCCGCAGGGAGGGCTCCTACAATGAGCAGTTCTTC. It is translated as CASRREGSYNEQFF. The rearrangement links TRBV5-4 to TRBJ2-1; 7 nucleotides line up with TRBD2. CDR3 size: 14 residues. The germline V gene encodes CDR1 SGHNT and CDR2 YYREEE (reference sequence). V dropped 7 bases and J dropped 0; count of bases not matched to a gene: 4.

The CDR3 loop reads CAWSAVVVSGYTF. In DNA, the CDR3 is TGTGCCTGGAGTGCGGTAGTGGTGTCTGGCTACACCTTC. The gene calls are TRBV30 and TRBJ1-2, with D unclear. Germline CDR1 and CDR2: GTSNPN and SVGIG (reference sequence). This CDR3 has 13 amino acids. V was shortened by 1 base and J by 7 bases, with 13 bases between the two germline ends. The variable domain in full, with the rest retrieved from reference TRBV30 and TRBJ1-2, is SQTIHQWPATLVQPVGSPLSLECTVEGTSNPNLYWYRQAAGRGLQLLFYSVGIGQISSEVPQNLSASRPQDRQFILSSKKLLLSDSGFYLCAWSAVVVSGYTFGSGTRLTVV.

The chain is built from TRBV7-9 and TRBJ2-3; D might be TRBD2 (5 bases). Germline loops: CDR1 SEHNR, CDR2 FQNEAQ (reference sequence). The CDR3 loop spans 15 amino acids. V lost 6 bases and J 0 bases, leaving 13 bases between the germline ends. The CDR3 bases are TGTGCCAGCAGTTCTAGCCACGGGAGCACAGATACGCAGTATTTT. It codes for CASSSSHGSTDTQYF.

This clonotype was seen only once. The V and J genes are TRBV30 and TRBJ2-7; weak D call: TRBD2 (7 bases). The CDR3 covers 14 residues. Trimming stripped 4 bases from V and 3 bases from J, with 16 bases between. CDR1 and CDR2 from the germline V gene are GTSNPN and SVGIG (reference sequence). The CDR3 reads CAWIGGAQDYEQYF. CDR3 bases: TGTGCCTGGATTGGGGGGGCTCAGGACTACGAGCAGTACTTC. Full variable domain (remainder filled in from reference TRBV30 and TRBJ2-7): SQTIHQWPATLVQPVGSPLSLECTVEGTSNPNLYWYRQAAGRGLQLLFYSVGIGQISSEVPQNLSASRPQDRQFILSSKKLLLSDSGFYLCAWIGGAQDYEQYFGPGTRLTVT.

The chain has TRBV6-5 and TRBJ1-2; D uncertain. There are 14 residues in the CDR3. From germline, CDR1 is MNHEY and CDR2 SVGAGI. With 6 bases removed from V and 2 bases from J, the gap between germline ends came to 13 bases. CDR3 nucleotide sequence: TGTGCCAGCAGCCACGGGCTACAGAACTATGGCTACACCTTC. This gives the protein CASSHGLQNYGYTF.

The chain recombines TRBV19 with TRBJ2-7; 8 bases match TRBD2. Germline lookup yields CDR1 LNHDA and CDR2 SQIVND (reference sequence). The CDR3 has 15 residues. Trimming took 3 bases from V and 6 from J; bases not matched to a gene: 10. Written as DNA, the CDR3 is TGTGCCAGTAGTATCCCCTTAGCGGGAAGTTCCGAGCAGTACTTC. It specifies CASSIPLAGSSEQYF.

This rearrangement joins TRBV20-1 to TRBJ2-1; D might be TRBD2 (6 bases). This CDR3 has 14 amino acids. The germline V gene has CDR1 DFQATT and CDR2 SNEGSKA (reference sequence). The V end was cut by 6 bases, the J end by 2 bases, with 14 bases between. DNA for the CDR3: TGCAGTGCGCGGGACCAAAGGGCCTACAATGAGCAGTTCTTC. Translating it yields CSARDQRAYNEQFF.

CDR3 loop: CASGYGQETQYF. As DNA, the CDR3 is TGTGCCAGTGGCTACGGCCAAGAGACCCAGTACTTC. The V and J genes are TRBV19 and TRBJ2-5; D ambiguous. V lost 8 bases, J lost 1 base, and 8 bases lay in between. This CDR3 has 12 amino acids. Germline CDR1 reads LNHDA; CDR2 reads SQIVND (reference sequence). Based on the CDR3 plus reference TRBV19 and TRBJ2-5, the full variable domain is DGGITQSPKYLFRKEGQNVTLSCEQNLNHDAMYWYRQDPGQGLRLIYYSQIVNDFQKGDIAEGYSVSREKKESFPLTVTSAQKNPTAFYLCASGYGQETQYFGPGTRLLVL.

The chain recombines TRBV4-2 with TRBJ2-2; the D gene is possibly TRBD2 (6 bases). Germline V gene lookup returns CDR1 LGHNA and CDR2 YNFKEQ. The CDR3 consists of 15 residues. V was shortened by 3 bases and J by 4 bases, with 12 bases between the two germline ends. The CDR3 loop is CASSHGLTRTGELFF. The CDR3 bases are TGTGCCAGCAGCCATGGACTAACCCGCACCGGGGAGCTGTTTTTT.

The chain uses TRBV7-8 and TRBJ2-5, with D unresolved. Between the trimmed V and J ends, which lost 1 base and 1 base, there was a span of 7 bases. This CDR3 is 14 amino acids long. Germline V gene data show CDR1 as SGHVS and CDR2 as FQNEAQ. Written as DNA, the CDR3 is TGTGCCAGCAGCTTAGAGGAATCCCAAGAGACCCAGTACTTC. Protein product: CASSLEESQETQYF. Full variable domain (outside the CDR3, taken from reference TRBV7-8 and TRBJ2-5): GAGVSQSPRYKVAKRGQDVALRCDPISGHVSLFWYQQALGQGPEFLTYFQNEAQLDKSGLPSDRFFAERPEGSVSTLKIQRTQQEDSAVYLCASSLEESQETQYFGPGTRLLVL.

The gene calls are TRBV6-5 and TRBJ2-3, with D perhaps TRBD2 (6 bases). The V end lost 0 bases, the J end lost 0 bases, and 7 bases lay between the germline ends. The CDR3 totals 15 residues. CDR1 and CDR2 (germline): MNHEY, SVGAGI. The CDR3 loop reads CASSYSGRSTDTQYF. The CDR3 DNA is TGTGCCAGCAGTTACTCCGGGAGAAGCACAGATACGCAGTATTTT.

The V gene is TRBV2, the J gene TRBJ2-5; 7 nucleotides agree with TRBD1. With 3 bases clipped from V and 0 bases from J, the junction kept 1 base outside the gene matches. This CDR3 spans 14 amino acids. CDR1 is SNHLY and CDR2 is FYNNEI in the germline V gene. For the CDR3, the DNA is TGTGCCAGCAGTGAGGACAGGTACCAAGAGACCCAGTACTTC. This encodes CASSEDRYQETQYF.

The rearrangement joins TRBV14 to TRBJ2-7, with 11 positions matching TRBD2. The CDR3 totals 16 residues. Losses at the gene ends were 2 bases for V and 6 bases for J; bases not matched to a gene: 9. The germline V gene encodes CDR1 SGHDN and CDR2 FVKESK. This chain's CDR3 is CASSQKGLAGGFEQYF. CDR3 in DNA: TGTGCCAGCAGCCAAAAAGGGCTAGCGGGAGGTTTCGAGCAGTACTTC.

The chain has TRBV12-3 or TRBV12-4 and TRBJ2-7; D possibly corresponds to TRBD1 (6 bases). V was shortened by 6 bases and J by 5 bases, with 14 bases between the two germline ends. This CDR3 contains 13 residues. This CDR3 reads CASRGAGVNEQYF. The CDR3 region has the DNA TGTGCCAGCAGAGGGGCAGGGGTGAACGAGCAGTACTTC.

J is TRBJ1-2 and V is TRBV5-4; 9 bases agree with TRBD1. Losses at the gene ends were 0 bases for V and 0 bases for J; bases not matched to a gene: 6. The CDR3 consists of 17 residues. Per the germline V gene, CDR1 is SGHNT and CDR2 is YYREEE (reference sequence). DNA of the CDR3: TGTGCCAGCAGCTTGGGAGGGACAGGGCAAGCTAACTATGGCTACACCTTC. As protein: CASSLGGTGQANYGYTF.

The chain is built from TRBV20-1 and TRBJ1-1; D unclear. The CDR3 length is 10 residues. Germline CDR1 is DFQATT and CDR2 is SNEGSKA (reference sequence). Trimming cost V 7 bases and J 7 bases, with 10 bases left between them. CDR3 sequence (DNA): TGCAGTGGATTCCGCGTTGAAGCTTTCTTT. This gives the protein CSGFRVEAFF.

The chain joins TRBV29-1 to TRBJ2-5, with unresolved D. The CDR3 length is 14 residues. Germline assignment: CDR1 SQVTM and CDR2 ANQGSEA. V was clipped by 4 bases and J by 5 bases, with 17 bases between them. The CDR3 loop reads CSVVGSPTRETQYF. The CDR3 DNA is TGCAGCGTTGTTGGATCCCCGACCCGGGAGACCCAGTACTTC.

This clonotype was seen a single time. This sequence joins TRBV15 and TRBJ1-2; 7 nucleotides align to TRBD1. J was trimmed by 4 bases and V by 0 bases; bases with no gene match: 11. The germline V gene encodes CDR1 LNHNV and CDR2 YYDKDF (reference sequence). The CDR3 spans 17 residues. CDR3 in amino acids: CATSRDYPGGNAYGYTF. Here the CDR3 DNA reads TGTGCCACCAGCAGAGATTACCCAGGGGGGAATGCCTATGGCTACACCTTC.